Listed below are T cell receptor beta chains from one sample, sequenced in a study of vaccination and CD4 T cells after COVID-19. No antigen is known for these receptors. TCRdb recomputed calls from the PCR reads with MiXCR, one row per CDR3 protein. Among around 3,900 distinct CDR3 sequences listed, under 25% were seen once. The specimen was CD4+ T cells from blood, cultured in vitro. The source of these receptors is a human donor who had recovered from COVID-19. The CDR3 runs from the conserved cysteine through the conserved F or W. The order of the fields is V gene, clone size, J gene, D gene, CDR3 protein, CDR3 DNA. D genes are given only for firm matches. Not all rows give a size; the values are once, few, many and, for expanded clones, a class.

>TRBV12-3/TRBV12-4|few|TRBJ2-2|.
CASSLLLGSGELFF
TGTGCCAGCAGCCTCCTCCTAGGGTCCGGGGAGCTGTTTTTT
>TRBV12-3/TRBV12-4|few|TRBJ1-1|.
CASKVRDGNTEAFF
TGTGCCAGCAAGGTCCGGGACGGGAACACTGAAGCTTTCTTT
>TRBV5-1|.|TRBJ2-2|TRBD2
CASSLRLAGGTGELFF
TGCGCCAGCAGCTTACGACTAGCGGGGGGGACCGGGGAGCTGTTTTTT
>TRBV20-1|few|TRBJ2-3|TRBD2
CSATGTSGGAGTDTQYF
TGCAGTGCTACGGGGACTAGCGGGGGGGCCGGCACAGATACGCAGTATTTT
>TRBV5-4|.|TRBJ1-6|TRBD1
CASSTGQGDYSPLHF
TGTGCCAGCAGCACCGGACAGGGGGATTATTCACCCCTCCACTTT
>TRBV3-1|few|TRBJ2-2|.
CASRGARGTGELFF
TGTGCCAGCAGGGGCGCCAGGGGCACCGGGGAGCTGTTTTTT
>TRBV7-3|.|TRBJ2-1|.
CASSLDGGPYNEQFF
TGTGCCAGCAGCTTAGATGGGGGGCCGTACAATGAGCAGTTCTTC
>TRBV5-4|few|TRBJ2-3|TRBD2
CASSDASGGVRDTQYF
TGTGCCAGCAGCGATGCGAGCGGGGGAGTACGGGATACGCAGTATTTT
>TRBV12-3/TRBV12-4|medium-sized|TRBJ1-2|TRBD1
CASSPLLTGIYGYTF
TGTGCCAGCAGTCCCCTATTGACAGGGATCTATGGCTACACCTTC
>TRBV15|.|TRBJ2-7|TRBD2
CATSRGERLAGGRADYEQYF
TGTGCCACCAGCAGAGGGGAAAGGCTAGCGGGGGGCCGGGCCGACTACGAGCAGTACTTC
>TRBV12-3/TRBV12-4|medium-sized|TRBJ2-1|.
CASSLEWGTFRFF
TGTGCCAGCAGTTTAGAGTGGGGGACCTTTCGGTTCTTC
>TRBV7-6|few|TRBJ2-1|TRBD2
CASSLGVAGVNEQFF
TGTGCTAGCAGCTTGGGGGTAGCGGGGGTCAATGAGCAGTTCTTC
>TRBV2|.|TRBJ1-2|.
CASRLETTLDGYTF
TGTGCCAGCAGGCTGGAAACGACGCTGGATGGCTACACCTTC
>TRBV5-1|.|TRBJ2-7|TRBD2
CASSLTSKSYEQYF
TGCGCCAGCAGCCTGACTAGCAAGTCATACGAGCAGTACTTC
>TRBV12-3/TRBV12-4|.|TRBJ1-1|.
CASSFDPNTEAFF
TGTGCCAGCAGTTTTGATCCGAACACTGAAGCTTTCTTT
>TRBV12-3/TRBV12-4|once|TRBJ1-2|TRBD1
CASRSGQWGAGYTF
TGTGCCAGCAGATCGGGACAGTGGGGGGCTGGCTACACCTTC
>TRBV11-2|few|TRBJ1-1|.
CASSLNRLNTEAFF
TGTGCCAGCAGCTTAAACAGGCTTAACACTGAAGCTTTCTTT
>TRBV11-2|few|TRBJ1-1|.
CASSSDGMNTEAFF
TGTGCCAGCAGCTCCGACGGAATGAACACTGAAGCTTTCTTT
>TRBV6-1|.|TRBJ1-1|TRBD1
CASRSTGGTEAFF
TGTGCCAGCAGGTCTACAGGGGGCACTGAAGCTTTCTTT
>TRBV6-4|.|TRBJ2-3|.
CASGTGHTDTQYF
TGTGCCAGCGGGACTGGCCACACAGATACGCAGTATTTT
>TRBV6-1|few|TRBJ1-2|.
CASSRGHLPYGYTF
TGTGCCAGCAGCCGAGGACACCTCCCATATGGCTACACCTTC
>TRBV4-1|.|TRBJ2-4|TRBD2
CASSQESSGGNLAKNIQYF
TGCGCCAGCAGCCAAGAATCCAGCGGGGGGAATCTAGCCAAAAACATTCAGTACTTC
>TRBV6-1|medium-sized|TRBJ1-1|.
CASTQAGEYSQAFF
TGTGCCAGCACCCAGGCCGGGGAGTATTCTCAAGCTTTCTTT
>TRBV27|.|TRBJ2-3|.
CASDRMGITDTQYF
TGTGCCAGCGATAGAATGGGAATAACAGATACGCAGTATTTT
>TRBV5-1|medium-sized|TRBJ1-2|.
CASSLDGGAYGYTF
TGCGCCAGCAGCTTGGACGGGGGGGCATATGGCTACACCTTC
>TRBV18|few|TRBJ2-5|TRBD2
CASSEVGGGETQYF
TGTGCCAGCTCTGAAGTCGGCGGGGGAGAGACCCAGTACTTC
>TRBV5-4|.|TRBJ1-2|.
CASSFGRGVYGYTF
TGTGCCAGCAGCTTCGGACGGGGGGTCTATGGCTACACCTTC
>TRBV6-1|few|TRBJ2-7|TRBD2
CASTRPTSGGYEQYF
TGTGCCAGCACCAGACCCACTAGCGGGGGGTACGAGCAGTACTTC
>TRBV5-4|.|TRBJ1-1|.
CASSSPGLQAFF
TGTGCCAGCAGCTCCCCCGGGCTGCAAGCTTTCTTT
>TRBV6-2/TRBV6-3|few|TRBJ1-1|TRBD1
CASRSTGGHTEAFF
TGTGCCAGCAGAAGCACAGGGGGCCACACTGAAGCTTTCTTT
>TRBV18|few|TRBJ2-3|.
CASSPRQADSDTQYF
TGTGCCAGCTCACCGAGGCAGGCCGACTCAGATACGCAGTATTTT
>TRBV7-8|.|TRBJ2-7|.
CASSRRDVGLEQYF
TGTGCCAGCAGCCGCCGGGACGTAGGTCTCGAGCAGTACTTC
>TRBV12-3/TRBV12-4|few|TRBJ1-2|.
CASSLTNYGYTF
TGTGCCAGCAGCCTTACTAACTATGGCTACACCTTC